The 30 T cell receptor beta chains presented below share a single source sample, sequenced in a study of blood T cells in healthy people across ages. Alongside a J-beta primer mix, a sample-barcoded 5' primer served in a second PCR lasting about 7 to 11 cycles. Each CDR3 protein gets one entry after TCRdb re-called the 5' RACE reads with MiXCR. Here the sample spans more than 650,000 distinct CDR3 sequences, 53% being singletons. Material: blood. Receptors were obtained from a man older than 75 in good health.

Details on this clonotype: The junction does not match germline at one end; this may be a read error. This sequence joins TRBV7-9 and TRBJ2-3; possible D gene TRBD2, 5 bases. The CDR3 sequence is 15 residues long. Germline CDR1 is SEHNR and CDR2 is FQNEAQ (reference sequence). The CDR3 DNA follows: TGTGCCAGCAGCATAGCGAGGGCCCAAGCAGATACGCAGTATTTT. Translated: CASSIARAQADTQYF.

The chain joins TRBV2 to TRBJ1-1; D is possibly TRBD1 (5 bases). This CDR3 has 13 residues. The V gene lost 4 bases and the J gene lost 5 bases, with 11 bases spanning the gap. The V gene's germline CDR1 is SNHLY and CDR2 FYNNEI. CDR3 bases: TGTGCCAGCAGTGTGTTCAGGGAAACTGAAGCTTTCTTT. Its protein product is CASSVFRETEAFF.

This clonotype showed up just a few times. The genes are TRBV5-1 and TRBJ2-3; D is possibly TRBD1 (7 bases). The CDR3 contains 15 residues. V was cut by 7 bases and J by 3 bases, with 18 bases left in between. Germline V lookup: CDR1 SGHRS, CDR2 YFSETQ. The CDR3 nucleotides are TGCGCCAGCGGCCTCCAGGGGGGTCGTACAGATACGCAGTATTTT. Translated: CASGLQGGRTDTQYF.

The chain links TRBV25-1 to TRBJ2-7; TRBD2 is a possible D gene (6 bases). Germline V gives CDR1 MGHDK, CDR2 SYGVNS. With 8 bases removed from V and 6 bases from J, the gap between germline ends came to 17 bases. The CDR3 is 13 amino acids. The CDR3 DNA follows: TGTGCCAGCCGGGACTTTCTGCTGGGCGAGCAGTACTTC. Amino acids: CASRDFLLGEQYF.

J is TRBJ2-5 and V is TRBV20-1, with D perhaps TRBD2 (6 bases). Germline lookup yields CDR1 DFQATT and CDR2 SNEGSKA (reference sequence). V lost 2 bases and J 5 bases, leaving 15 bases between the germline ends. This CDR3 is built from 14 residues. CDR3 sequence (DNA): TGCAGTGCTAGACCCAGCGGGCTGCCTGAGACCCAGTACTTC. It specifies CSARPSGLPETQYF.

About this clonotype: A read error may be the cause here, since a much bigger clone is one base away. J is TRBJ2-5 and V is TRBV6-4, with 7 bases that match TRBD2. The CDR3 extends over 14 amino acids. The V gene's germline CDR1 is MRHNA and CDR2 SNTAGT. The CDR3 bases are TGTGCCAGCAGTGACGGAACGGGAGGACACATTCAGTGCTTC. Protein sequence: CASSDGTGGHIQCF.

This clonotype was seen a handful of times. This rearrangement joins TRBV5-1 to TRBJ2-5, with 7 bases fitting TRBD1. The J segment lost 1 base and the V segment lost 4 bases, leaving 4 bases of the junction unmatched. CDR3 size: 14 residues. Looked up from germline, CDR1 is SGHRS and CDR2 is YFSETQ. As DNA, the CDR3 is TGCGCCAGCAGCCTACAGGGGTCCCAAGAGACCCAGTACTTC. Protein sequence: CASSLQGSQETQYF. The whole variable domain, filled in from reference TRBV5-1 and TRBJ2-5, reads KAGVTQTPRYLIKTRGQQVTLSCSPISGHRSVSWYQQTPGQGLQFLFEYFSETQRNKGNFPGRFSGRQFSNSRSEMNVSTLELGDSALYLCASSLQGSQETQYFGPGTRLLVL.

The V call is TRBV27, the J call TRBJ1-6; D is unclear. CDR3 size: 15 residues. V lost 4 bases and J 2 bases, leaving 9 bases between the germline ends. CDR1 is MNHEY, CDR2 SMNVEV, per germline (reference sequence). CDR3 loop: CASSSPGPYNSPLHF. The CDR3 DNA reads TGTGCCAGCAGTTCACCAGGACCCTATAATTCACCCCTCCACTTT.

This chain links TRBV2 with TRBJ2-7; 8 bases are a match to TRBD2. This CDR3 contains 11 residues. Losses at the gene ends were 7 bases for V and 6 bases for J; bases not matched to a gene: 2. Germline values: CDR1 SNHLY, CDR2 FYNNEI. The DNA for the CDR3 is TGTGCCAGCAAGGCGGGGGGCGAGCAGTACTTC. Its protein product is CASKAGGEQYF.

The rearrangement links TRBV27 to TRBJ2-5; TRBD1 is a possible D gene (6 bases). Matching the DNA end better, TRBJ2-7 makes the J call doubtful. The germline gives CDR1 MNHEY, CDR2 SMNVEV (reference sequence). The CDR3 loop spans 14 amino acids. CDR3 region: CASSLRPGAVEQYF. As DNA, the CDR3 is TGTGCCAGCAGTTTAAGGCCAGGGGCGGTCGAGCAGTACTTC.

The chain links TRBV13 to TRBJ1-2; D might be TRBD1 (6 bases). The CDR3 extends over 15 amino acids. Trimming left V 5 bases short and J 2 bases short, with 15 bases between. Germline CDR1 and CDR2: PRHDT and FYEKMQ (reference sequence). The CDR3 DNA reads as TGTGCCAGCAGCGCGCCCCGGACAGCGAACTATGGCTACACCTTC. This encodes CASSAPRTANYGYTF. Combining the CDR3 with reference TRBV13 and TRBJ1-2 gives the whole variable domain AAGVIQSPRHLIKEKRETATLKCYPIPRHDTVYWYQQGPGQDPQFLISFYEKMQSDKGSIPDRFSAQQFSDYHSELNMSSLELGDSALYFCASSAPRTANYGYTFGSGTRLTVV.

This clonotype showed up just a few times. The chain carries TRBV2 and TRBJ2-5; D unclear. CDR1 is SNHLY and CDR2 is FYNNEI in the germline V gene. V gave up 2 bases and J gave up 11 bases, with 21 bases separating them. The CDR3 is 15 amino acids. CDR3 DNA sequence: TGTGCCAGCAGTGAAATAGGGCAACATTGGAATGAGCAGTACTTC. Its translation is CASSEIGQHWNEQYF.

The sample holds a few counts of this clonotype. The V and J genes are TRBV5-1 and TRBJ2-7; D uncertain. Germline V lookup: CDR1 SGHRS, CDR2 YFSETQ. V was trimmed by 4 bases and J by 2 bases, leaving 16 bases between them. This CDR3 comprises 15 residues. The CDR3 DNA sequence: TGCGCCAGCAGCCCAGGACCAGGCGTCGCCTACGAGCAGTACTTC. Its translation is CASSPGPGVAYEQYF.

This chain's CDR3 is CASSTNTGGPYNEQYF. CDR3 DNA: TGCGCCAGCAGCACCAACACAGGGGGCCCCTACAATGAGCAGTACTTC. The chain couples TRBV5-1 to TRBJ2-1, with 9 bases that match TRBD1. The better agreement between TRBJ2-7 and the DNA end casts doubt on the J call. CDR3 length: 16 residues. The germline gives CDR1 SGHRS, CDR2 YFSETQ.

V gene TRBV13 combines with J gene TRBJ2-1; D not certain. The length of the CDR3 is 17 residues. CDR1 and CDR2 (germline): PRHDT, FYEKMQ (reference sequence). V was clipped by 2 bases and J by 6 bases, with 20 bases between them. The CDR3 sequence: CASSLRPLPGTSNEQFF. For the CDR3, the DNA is TGTGCCAGCAGCTTACGCCCTCTCCCGGGCACGAGCAATGAGCAGTTCTTC.

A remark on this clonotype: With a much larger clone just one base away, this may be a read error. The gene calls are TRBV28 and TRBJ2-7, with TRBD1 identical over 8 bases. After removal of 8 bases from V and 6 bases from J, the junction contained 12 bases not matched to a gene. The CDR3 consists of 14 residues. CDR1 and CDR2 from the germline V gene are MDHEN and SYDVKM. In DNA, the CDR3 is TGTGCCAGCGGTAGGACAGGGTGGTTGGGCGAGCAGTACTTC. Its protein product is CASGRTGWLGEQYF.

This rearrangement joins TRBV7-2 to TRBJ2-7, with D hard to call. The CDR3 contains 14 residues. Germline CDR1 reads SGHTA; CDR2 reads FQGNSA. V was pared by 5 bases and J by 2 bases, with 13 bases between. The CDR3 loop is CASSHSGRPYEQYF. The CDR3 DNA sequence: TGTGCCAGCAGCCATTCCGGTAGGCCCTACGAGCAGTACTTC.

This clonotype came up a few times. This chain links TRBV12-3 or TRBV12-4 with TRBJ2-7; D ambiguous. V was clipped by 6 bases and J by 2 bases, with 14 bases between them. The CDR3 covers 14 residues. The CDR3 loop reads CASSPRRFPYEQYF. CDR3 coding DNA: TGTGCCAGCAGCCCCCGGCGGTTCCCCTACGAGCAGTACTTC.

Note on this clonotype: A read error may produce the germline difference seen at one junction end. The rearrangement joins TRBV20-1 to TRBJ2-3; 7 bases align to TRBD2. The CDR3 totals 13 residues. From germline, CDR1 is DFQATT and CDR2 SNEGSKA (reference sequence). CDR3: CSARAGSTDTQYF. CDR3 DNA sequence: TGCAGTGCCAGAGCGGGGAGCACAGATACGCAGTATTTT.

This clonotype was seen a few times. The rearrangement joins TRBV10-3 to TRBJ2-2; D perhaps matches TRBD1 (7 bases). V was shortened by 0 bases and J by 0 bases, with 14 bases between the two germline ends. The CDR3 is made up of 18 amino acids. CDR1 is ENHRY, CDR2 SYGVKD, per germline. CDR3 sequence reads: CAISESIPGGTNTGELFF. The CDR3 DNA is TGTGCCATCAGTGAGTCGATTCCAGGGGGGACGAACACCGGGGAGCTGTTTTTT.

The CDR3 nucleotides read TGTGCCAGCAGTCCGGGTGTCGCAGAGACCCAGTACTTC. This gives the protein CASSPGVAETQYF. The chain links TRBV2 to TRBJ2-5; D is unclear. The V gene lost 5 bases and the J gene lost 4 bases, with 11 bases spanning the gap. There are 13 residues in the CDR3. Germline CDR1 and CDR2: SNHLY and FYNNEI.

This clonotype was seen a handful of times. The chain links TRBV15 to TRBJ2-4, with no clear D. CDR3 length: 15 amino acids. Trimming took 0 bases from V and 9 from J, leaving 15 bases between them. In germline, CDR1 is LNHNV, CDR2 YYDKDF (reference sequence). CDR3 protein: CATSREGSLGGIQYF. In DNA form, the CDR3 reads TGTGCCACCAGCAGAGAAGGCAGCTTAGGCGGCATTCAGTACTTC.

The chain's CDR3 is CSAQTIRGAEQYF. In DNA form, the CDR3 reads TGCAGTGCCCAGACGATTCGTGGGGCCGAGCAGTACTTC. The J gene is TRBJ2-5, the V gene TRBV20-1; the D gene is possibly TRBD1 (5 bases). The J call may be in error: the DNA end matches TRBJ2-7 better. Germline CDR1 and CDR2: DFQATT and SNEGSKA (reference sequence). The CDR3 is 13 amino acids.

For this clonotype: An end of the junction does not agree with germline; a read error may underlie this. The chain's CDR3 is CASGLGQSGNTEAFF. In DNA form, the CDR3 reads TGCGCCAGCGGCTTGGGTCAGTCTGGGAACACTGAAGCTTTCTTT. The chain recombines TRBV5-1 with TRBJ1-1; no definite D call. The CDR3 spans 15 residues. Germline V CDR1 and CDR2: SGHRS, YFSETQ. The full variable domain, rest sourced from reference TRBV5-1 and TRBJ1-1, is KAGVTQTPRYLIKTRGQQVTLSCSPISGHRSVSWYQQTPGQGLQFLFEYFSETQRNKGNFPGRFSGRQFSNSRSEMNVSTLELGDSALYLCASGLGQSGNTEAFFGQGTRLTVV.

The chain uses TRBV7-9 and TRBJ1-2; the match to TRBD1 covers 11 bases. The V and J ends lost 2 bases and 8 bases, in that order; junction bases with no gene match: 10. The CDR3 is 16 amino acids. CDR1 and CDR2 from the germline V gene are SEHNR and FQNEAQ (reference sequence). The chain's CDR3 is CASSLIAGQGVLGYTF. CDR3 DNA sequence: TGTGCCAGCAGCTTAATAGCGGGACAGGGGGTGTTGGGCTACACCTTC.

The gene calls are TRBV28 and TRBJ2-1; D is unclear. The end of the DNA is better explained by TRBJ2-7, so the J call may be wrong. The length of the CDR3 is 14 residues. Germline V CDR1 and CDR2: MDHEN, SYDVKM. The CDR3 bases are TGTGCCAGCAGAAGTAGGAGCTCCTACAATGAGCAGTACTTC. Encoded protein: CASRSRSSYNEQYF.

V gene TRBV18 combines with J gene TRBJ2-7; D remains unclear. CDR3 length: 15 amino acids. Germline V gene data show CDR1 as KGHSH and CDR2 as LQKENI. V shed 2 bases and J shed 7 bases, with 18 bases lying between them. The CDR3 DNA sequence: TGTGCCAGCTCACCAGACGTTGGCCCACTGAATGAGCAGTACTTC. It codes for CASSPDVGPLNEQYF.

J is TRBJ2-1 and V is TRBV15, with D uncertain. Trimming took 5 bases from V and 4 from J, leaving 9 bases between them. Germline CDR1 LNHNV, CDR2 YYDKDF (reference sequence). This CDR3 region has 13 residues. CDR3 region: CATSGQKYNEQFF. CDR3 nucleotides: TGTGCCACCAGCGGCCAAAAGTACAATGAGCAGTTCTTC.

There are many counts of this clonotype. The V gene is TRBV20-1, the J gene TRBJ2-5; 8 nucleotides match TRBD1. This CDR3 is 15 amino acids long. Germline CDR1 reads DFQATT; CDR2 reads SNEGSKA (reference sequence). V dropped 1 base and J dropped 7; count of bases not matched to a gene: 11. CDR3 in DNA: TGCAGTGCTAGAGTCAGAGACAGGGGTAAAGGGACCCAGTACTTC. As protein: CSARVRDRGKGTQYF.

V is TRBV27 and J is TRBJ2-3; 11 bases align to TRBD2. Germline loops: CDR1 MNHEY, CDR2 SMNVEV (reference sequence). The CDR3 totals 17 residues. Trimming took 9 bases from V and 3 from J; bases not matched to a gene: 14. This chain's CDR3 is CARLKDASGGWTDTQYF. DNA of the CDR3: TGTGCCAGGTTGAAAGATGCTAGCGGGGGGTGGACAGATACGCAGTATTTT.